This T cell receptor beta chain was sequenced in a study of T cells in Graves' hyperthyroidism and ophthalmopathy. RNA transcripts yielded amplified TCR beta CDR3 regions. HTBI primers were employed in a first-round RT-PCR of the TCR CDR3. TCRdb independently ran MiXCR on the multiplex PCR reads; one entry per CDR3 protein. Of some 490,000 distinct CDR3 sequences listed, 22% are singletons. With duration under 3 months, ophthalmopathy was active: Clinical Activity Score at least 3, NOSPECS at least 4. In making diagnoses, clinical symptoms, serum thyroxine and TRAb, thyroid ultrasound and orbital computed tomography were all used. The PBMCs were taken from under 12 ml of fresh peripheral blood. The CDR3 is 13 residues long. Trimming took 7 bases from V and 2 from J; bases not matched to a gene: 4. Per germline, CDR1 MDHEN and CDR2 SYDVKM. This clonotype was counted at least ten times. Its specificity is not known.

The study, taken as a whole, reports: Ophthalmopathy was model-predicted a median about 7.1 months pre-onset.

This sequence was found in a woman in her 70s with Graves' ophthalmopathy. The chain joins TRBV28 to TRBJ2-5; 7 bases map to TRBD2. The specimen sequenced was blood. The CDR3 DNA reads TGTGCCAGCATCAAAGCGGGGCAAGAGACCCAGTACTTC. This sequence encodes CASIKAGQETQYF.